In this sample, the clone carrying this T cell receptor beta chain turned up once. What it recognizes is unknown. These data originate in a study of cytomegalovirus exposure and HLA in healthy donors. Findings and limits, study-wide: TCR beta V- and J-gene trimming, according to a later analysis, was linked to a missense DCLRE1C variant. Relative to equally common others, HLA-associated TCR beta chains showed greater clonal expansion in a later analysis. A later analysis found TCR association rates differed by HLA locus, highest for DRB1 and lowest for HLA-C.

V was cut by 4 bases and J by 3 bases, with 9 bases left in between. The CDR3 covers 13 residues. Per germline, CDR1 SGHDN and CDR2 FVKESK. The PCR employed 60 Vbeta primers together with 13 Jbeta primers. Original processing methods: A later analysis tallied some 80 million unique TCR beta chains, around 11 million of them shared. Method: immunoSEQ multiplex PCR; TCRdb's copy keeps in-frame clones and lacks some. V, J and clone size derive from that table, while D and trimming were established from the DNA sequence. The sample holds tens of thousands of clones, more than 65% seen once. The chain carries TRBV14 and TRBJ1-1; the D gene is possibly TRBD1 (6 bases). This clonotype was obtained from a man aged 25-45 years in good health and CMV-seronegative. Sequenced sample: PBMCs. The CDR3 nucleotides are TGTGCCAGCAGCCCACAGGGATACACTGAAGCTTTCTTT. Amino acid sequence: CASSPQGYTEAFF.